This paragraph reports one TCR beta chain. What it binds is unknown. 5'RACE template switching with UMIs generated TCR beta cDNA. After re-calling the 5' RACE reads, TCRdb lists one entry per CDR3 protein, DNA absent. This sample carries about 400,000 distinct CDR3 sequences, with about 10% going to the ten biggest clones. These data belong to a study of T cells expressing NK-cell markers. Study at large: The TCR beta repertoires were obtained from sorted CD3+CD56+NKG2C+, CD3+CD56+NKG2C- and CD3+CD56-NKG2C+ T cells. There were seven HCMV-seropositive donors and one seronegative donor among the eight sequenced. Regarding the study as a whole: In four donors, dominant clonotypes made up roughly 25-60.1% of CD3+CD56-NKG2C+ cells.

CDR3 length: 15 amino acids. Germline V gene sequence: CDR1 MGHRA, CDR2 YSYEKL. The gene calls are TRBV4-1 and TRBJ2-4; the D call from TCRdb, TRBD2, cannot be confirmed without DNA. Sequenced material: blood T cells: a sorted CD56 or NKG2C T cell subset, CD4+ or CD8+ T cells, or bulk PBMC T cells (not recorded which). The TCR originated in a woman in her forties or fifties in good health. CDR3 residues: CASSVGLAGGNIQYF.